This entry describes one T cell receptor (beta chain). Its antigen is currently unknown. The data are from a study of T-cell memory formation after mild COVID-19. The wider study: The two donors had largely donor-specific TCR clusters.

This CDR3 has 13 amino acids. V was shortened by 0 bases and J by 4 bases, with 10 bases between the two germline ends. Germline CDR1 and CDR2: DFQATT and SNEGSKA (reference sequence). TCRdb re-called the 5' RACE reads with MiXCR, one entry per CDR3 protein. The profile shows some 88,000 distinct CDR3 sequences, roughly 25% of them singletons. Notes on the study in general: Pre-infection memory already had some responding clones, implying cross-reactive memory joined. Balance between CD4 and CD8 was seen in clones contracting day 15 to 85, and a CD4+ lean was seen in later expanders. Second-wave clones that peaked on day 37 lacked confirmed SARS-CoV-2 specificity.

The gene calls are TRBV20-1 and TRBJ2-7; unclear D gene. The sequencing sample was made of PBMCs or a T cell subset sorted from them (not recorded which). The origin of this receptor is a man aged 18 to 30 who had mild COVID-19 (a few samples of this study predate the infection). Cell type and time point are not known. For the CDR3, the DNA is TGCAGTGCTAGAGATCCCCATTTGTACGAGCAGTACTTC. Amino acid sequence: CSARDPHLYEQYF.